Shown below are 29 T cell receptor beta chains from a single sample sequenced in a study of cytomegalovirus exposure and HLA in healthy donors. This PCR relied on a set of 60 Vbeta primers and 13 Jbeta primers. Generated by immunoSEQ multiplex PCR, the TCRdb table keeps only in-frame clones and is missing some. The repertoire includes around 200,000 clones, more than 60% of them detected once, and around 0.2% sits in the top ten. The sample was PBMCs. The receptors shown here come from a girl aged 2 to 9 in good health and CMV-seronegative.

In this sample, this clone turned up a few times. The chain carries TRBV7-2 and TRBJ2-7; 8 nucleotides agree with TRBD1. J lost 4 bases, V lost 5 bases, and 13 bases had no gene match. Germline V gene data show CDR1 as SGHTA and CDR2 as FQGNSA. This CDR3 is built from 16 residues. CDR3 sequence: CASSEPPGQVPYEQYF. CDR3 in DNA: TGTGCCAGCAGCGAACCTCCGGGACAGGTCCCATACGAGCAGTACTTC.

This clone was found once. This chain links TRBV15 with TRBJ1-2, with a tentative D call TRBD1 (6 bases). This CDR3 region has 17 residues. Trimming removed 1 base from V and 9 bases from J, with 24 bases in between. In germline, CDR1 is LNHNV, CDR2 YYDKDF (reference sequence). The chain's CDR3 is CATSRGSEFSGAWSYTF. CDR3 bases: TGTGCCACCAGCAGAGGATCGGAATTTTCAGGGGCCTGGAGCTACACCTTC.

This sequence joins TRBV27 and TRBJ1-2; unclear D gene. This CDR3 contains 13 residues. Looked up from germline, CDR1 is MNHEY and CDR2 is SMNVEV (reference sequence). Trimming removed 3 bases from V and 8 bases from J, with 13 bases in between. CDR3 in DNA: TGTGCCAGCAGTTTTTCAGCGGCGGCGGGCTACACCTTC. It yields the protein CASSFSAAAGYTF.

V and J are TRBV13 and TRBJ1-1; 9 bases line up with TRBD1. This CDR3 has 13 amino acids. The trim removed 6 bases at V and 8 bases at J, leaving 7 bases unmatched. The germline gives CDR1 PRHDT, CDR2 FYEKMQ (reference sequence). CDR3 amino acids: CASRQQGAPEAFF. The CDR3 nucleotides are TGTGCCAGCAGGCAACAGGGGGCGCCGGAAGCTTTCTTT.

The chain has TRBV5-1 and TRBJ2-7, with D possibly being TRBD2 (5 bases). V was shortened by 0 bases and J by 0 bases, with 16 bases between the two germline ends. The germline V gene encodes CDR1 SGHRS and CDR2 YFSETQ. CDR3 length: 17 residues. This chain's CDR3 is CASSLGAVGGSSYEQYF. The CDR3 coding sequence is TGCGCCAGCAGCTTGGGGGCAGTTGGAGGCTCCTCCTACGAGCAGTACTTC.

V and J are TRBV6-1 and TRBJ1-2; D possibly corresponds to TRBD1 (5 bases). The length of the CDR3 is 14 residues. The V end lost 4 bases, the J end lost 7 bases, and 16 bases lay between the germline ends. CDR1 is MNHNS and CDR2 is SASEGT in the germline V gene. Here the CDR3 reads CASSVSLGDRGYTF. DNA for the CDR3: TGTGCCAGCAGTGTTTCATTAGGGGATCGTGGCTACACCTTC.

This sequence joins TRBV5-1 and TRBJ2-7; 7 nucleotides match TRBD1. This CDR3 contains 14 residues. The ends lost 4 bases at V and 1 base at J; junction bases unmatched: 5. Germline V gives CDR1 SGHRS, CDR2 YFSETQ. CDR3 bases: TGCGCCAGCAGCCCAATGACAGGGTCCTACGAGCAGTACTTC. This sequence encodes CASSPMTGSYEQYF.

The V gene is TRBV18, the J gene TRBJ2-2, with D maybe TRBD1 (6 bases). From germline, CDR1 is KGHSH and CDR2 LQKENI. The V end lost 3 bases, the J end lost 1 base, and 6 bases lay between the germline ends. The CDR3 consists of 14 residues. The CDR3 sequence: CASSPGQNTGELFF. The CDR3 nucleotides are TGTGCCAGCTCACCGGGACAGAACACCGGGGAGCTGTTTTTT.

This sequence joins TRBV5-6 and TRBJ1-2; no firm D call. The V and J ends lost 4 bases and 7 bases respectively, with 8 bases between them. CDR1 SGHDT and CDR2 YYEEEE come from the germline V gene. This CDR3 comprises 11 residues. CDR3 nucleotides: TGTGCCAGCAGCCCGGGAGGTGGCTACACCTTC. Protein product: CASSPGGGYTF.

As to this clone: The DNA is left out, because the CDR3 cannot be placed on it with certainty; the CDR3 is given as TCRdb lists it. This chain connects TRBV21-1 to TRBJ2-1; the table's D call of TRBD1 was not tested on the DNA. TRBV21-1 is noted as a pseudogene. The CDR3 is 18 residues long, ends included. CDR3 protein: CASSKKRVGQGSHNEQFF.

The chain couples TRBV6-1 to TRBJ1-5, with D perhaps matching TRBD1 (5 bases). Germline V lookup: CDR1 MNHNS, CDR2 SASEGT. The V end lost 6 bases, the J end lost 4 bases, and 7 bases lay between the germline ends. The CDR3 loop spans 12 amino acids. Here the CDR3 reads CASRGTNQPQHF. The CDR3 nucleotides are TGTGCCAGCAGAGGGACTAATCAGCCCCAGCATTTT.

The chain links TRBV5-1 to TRBJ1-1, with D perhaps TRBD1 (5 bases). The CDR3 loop spans 19 amino acids. Germline assignment: CDR1 SGHRS and CDR2 YFSETQ. V was shortened by 0 bases and J by 2 bases, with 23 bases between the two germline ends. In DNA, the CDR3 is TGCGCCAGCAGCTTGGCTCCCCGGGGGGGGATCGGGGAAAACACTGAAGCTTTCTTT. It specifies CASSLAPRGGIGENTEAFF.

In its sample, this clone was seen a few times. The chain combines TRBV4-1 with TRBJ2-1; 7 bases agree with TRBD2. CDR3 length: 21 residues. With 4 bases clipped from V and 2 bases from J, the junction kept 23 bases outside the gene matches. The germline V gene encodes CDR1 MGHRA and CDR2 YSYEKL. The CDR3, as DNA: TGCGCCAGCAGCCTACGCGAGACGAGCGGGGCCCGAAATTTCGCCTACAATGAGCAGTTCTTC. Translated: CASSLRETSGARNFAYNEQFF.

The CDR3 coding sequence is TGTGCCAGCAGTTCCACCTTATCGGGGGAGTCCCTCCACTTT. Amino acid sequence: CASSSTLSGESLHF. The chain couples TRBV27 to TRBJ1-6, with TRBD1 as a possible D gene (5 bases). This CDR3 has 14 residues. Germline V gene data show CDR1 as MNHEY and CDR2 as SMNVEV (reference sequence). V lost 4 bases and J lost 14, with 18 bases in between.

V usage is TRBV6-5 and J usage is TRBJ2-7, with TRBD1 identical over 7 bases. The germline gives CDR1 MNHEY, CDR2 SVGAGI. The length of the CDR3 is 15 residues. V lost 6 bases and J lost 0; bases outside the gene matches: 8. Here the CDR3 DNA reads TGTGCCAGCAGCGAGACCCGGGACAGCTCCTACGAGCAGTACTTC. It yields the protein CASSETRDSSYEQYF.

V is TRBV19 and J is TRBJ2-7; 10 positions match TRBD2. CDR1 is LNHDA, CDR2 SQIVND, per germline (reference sequence). The length of the CDR3 is 17 residues. With V trimmed by 5 bases and J by 0 bases, 10 bases remained unmatched. CDR3 nucleotide sequence: TGTGCCAGTAGTGAGGCTAGCGGGGGTCTAAGCTCCTACGAGCAGTACTTC. It codes for CASSEASGGLSSYEQYF.

The chain links TRBV19 to TRBJ1-5; possibly TRBD1 for D (5 bases). The V end lost 7 bases, the J end lost 0 bases, and 22 bases lay between the germline ends. Germline loops: CDR1 LNHDA, CDR2 SQIVND (reference sequence). The CDR3 is made up of 18 amino acids. The CDR3 DNA follows: TGTGCCAGTACCGCGGGGAAGACAGTCCAACCTAGCAATCAGCCCCAGCATTTT. Protein sequence: CASTAGKTVQPSNQPQHF.

The chain joins TRBV10-3 to TRBJ2-1, with TRBD1 matching 11 bases. Germline V gene sequence: CDR1 ENHRY, CDR2 SYGVKD. The CDR3 is 13 amino acids. V trimming: 6 bases; J trimming: 6 bases; junction bases outside the gene matches: 1. Here the CDR3 DNA reads TGTGCCATCAGGGGACAGGGGGGCAATGAGCAGTTCTTC. As protein: CAIRGQGGNEQFF.

This clone was counted between two and nine times. This chain joins TRBV19 and TRBJ1-1; TRBD1 might be the D (5 bases). This CDR3 has 13 amino acids. Trimming shortened V by 1 base and J by 4 bases, and 7 bases separated the two germline ends. CDR1 is LNHDA and CDR2 is SQIVND in the germline V gene (reference sequence). CDR3 amino acids: CASSIARATEAFF. The CDR3, as DNA: TGTGCCAGTAGTATAGCCAGGGCCACTGAAGCTTTCTTT.

The chain links TRBV25-1 to TRBJ2-5, with D perhaps matching TRBD1 (6 bases). The tail of the sequence fits TRBJ2-7 better, so the J call may be wrong. Germline CDR1 is MGHDK and CDR2 is SYGVNS. The CDR3 loop spans 13 amino acids. The CDR3 nucleotides are TGTGCCAGCAGTGAATCTACAGGGAACGAGCAGTACTTC. Amino acids: CASSESTGNEQYF.

In its sample, this clone was seen once. V and J are TRBV2 and TRBJ2-1, with 9 bases that match TRBD2. Germline V gives CDR1 SNHLY, CDR2 FYNNEI. The CDR3 extends over 16 amino acids. With V trimmed by 2 bases and J by 7 bases, 9 bases remained unmatched. CDR3 region: CASSEMGSGGVNEQFF. For the CDR3, the DNA is TGTGCCAGCAGTGAAATGGGTAGCGGGGGAGTAAATGAGCAGTTCTTC.

This chain connects TRBV6-1 to TRBJ2-7, with D perhaps TRBD2 (6 bases). The V gene's germline CDR1 is MNHNS and CDR2 SASEGT. The CDR3 is made up of 15 amino acids. With 5 bases removed from V and 6 bases from J, the gap between germline ends came to 20 bases. The CDR3 nucleotides are TGTGCCAGCAGTAGTGGGACTGCGGTTGGGGGCGAGCAGTACTTC. Protein sequence: CASSSGTAVGGEQYF.

The V call is TRBV19, the J call TRBJ2-2; TRBD2 agrees at 8 bases. The CDR3 loop spans 16 amino acids. Germline CDR1 and CDR2: LNHDA and SQIVND (reference sequence). V gave up 7 bases and J gave up 0 bases; unmatched junction bases: 7. The CDR3 loop reads CASTIRGGSNTGELFF. As DNA, the CDR3 is TGTGCCAGTACAATCCGGGGGGGCTCGAACACCGGGGAGCTGTTTTTT.

In its sample, this clone was seen a few times. The V and J genes are TRBV6-1 and TRBJ2-3; the match to TRBD2 covers 7 bases. Germline CDR1 reads MNHNS; CDR2 reads SASEGT. CDR3 size: 14 residues. After removal of 4 bases from V and 3 bases from J, the junction contained 4 bases not matched to a gene. CDR3: CASSVAGETDTQYF. In DNA, the CDR3 is TGTGCCAGCAGTGTTGCGGGGGAAACAGATACGCAGTATTTT.

The sample holds a few counts of this clone. V usage is TRBV6-5 and J usage is TRBJ1-1; D may be TRBD1 (5 bases). Germline-derived CDR1 and CDR2 are MNHEY and SVGAGI. The CDR3 is 13 amino acids. V lost 3 bases to trimming and J lost 7 bases, with 12 bases between them. CDR3 DNA sequence: TGTGCCAGCAGTTATAATAGGGGCGGTGAAGCTTTCTTT. Its protein is CASSYNRGGEAFF.

The chain is built from TRBV7-2 and TRBJ2-2, with 8 bases fitting TRBD1. V shed 5 bases and J 5 bases; nucleotides not matched to a gene: 4. The CDR3 sequence is 14 residues long. Germline V lookup: CDR1 SGHTA, CDR2 FQGNSA. Here the CDR3 reads CASSPTGETGELFF. The CDR3 nucleotides read TGTGCCAGCAGCCCGACAGGGGAGACCGGGGAGCTGTTTTTT.

The rearrangement links TRBV7-9 to TRBJ2-1; D call uncertain. The CDR3 is made up of 13 amino acids. V gave up 3 bases and J gave up 8 bases, with 11 bases separating them. Germline loops: CDR1 SEHNR, CDR2 FQNEAQ (reference sequence). The CDR3 coding sequence is TGTGCCAGCAGCTTTCCGAGTATGGATGAGCAGTTCTTC. It yields the protein CASSFPSMDEQFF.

V is TRBV27 and J is TRBJ1-1; TRBD1 is a possible D gene (5 bases). CDR1 is MNHEY, CDR2 SMNVEV, per germline (reference sequence). The CDR3 loop spans 14 amino acids. The ends were cut back, 5 bases at V and 1 base at J, with 11 bases in the middle. CDR3 amino acids: CASSLREANTEAFF. Here the CDR3 DNA reads TGTGCCAGCAGTCTCAGGGAGGCGAACACTGAAGCTTTCTTT.

The chain combines TRBV18 with TRBJ1-2; possible D gene TRBD1, 5 bases. Between the trimmed V and J ends, which lost 6 bases and 4 bases, there was a span of 15 bases. Looked up from germline, CDR1 is KGHSH and CDR2 is LQKENI. CDR3 length: 14 residues. The CDR3 sequence is CASSHTNGGYGYTF. DNA for the CDR3: TGTGCCAGCTCGCACACAAACGGGGGCTATGGCTACACCTTC. Filled out from reference TRBV18 and TRBJ1-2, the complete variable domain reads NAGVMQNPRHLVRRRGQEARLRCSPMKGHSHVYWYRQLPEEGLKFMVYLQKENIIDESGMPKERFSAEFPKEGPSILRIQQVVRGDSAAYFCASSHTNGGYGYTFGSGTRLTVV.